This T cell receptor beta chain was recorded in a study of shared clonotypes between healthy human individuals (dated by TCRdb to 2019 to 2021). Study-wide context: The cohort comprised a couple of women and a few men aged 18 to 49 years. Libraries were prepared and TCR repertoires were sequenced by different laboratories using diverse techniques, in order to increase sequencing depth and limit assay-specific biases. To estimate repertoire size and how much clonotypes are shared between individuals, the study performed deep sequencing of blood TCR repertoires from a handful of healthy adults. Leukapheresis yielded between about 0.8 and 8.9 billion PBMCs per donor. Per donor, three plates each were used for CD4 naive and CD4 memory, two for CD8 naive, and one for CD8 memory.

CD8 naive samples were CD45RO-negative cells positively selected for CCR7, giving a CD45RA+CCR7+ population that excluded TemRA cells. The donors were healthy, HIV-negative adults with no recently reported acute infections or vaccinations. All donors were Caucasian adults living in Nashville, Tennessee, USA. After blood collection by leukapheresis, PBMCs were isolated using Ficoll-Histopaque density gradient centrifugation and then cryopreserved in the vapor phase of liquid nitrogen. Analytical flow cytometry was used to check the purity and quantity of each magnetically sorted T cell population. Genomic DNA was isolated from every sorted fraction and measured by UV absorbance on a Nanodrop 2000c. Per the germline V gene, LGHNA is the CDR1 and YSLEER is the CDR2. The CDR3 covers 16 residues, taking in both the cysteine and the phenylalanine. This entry keeps only the CDR3 DNA: 48 bases, framed from base 1. At the junction V is shortened by 0 bases and J by 3 bases; bases outside the gene matches: 8.

Note on this clone: The specificity of this receptor is unknown. There are no base qualities to consult, and no much larger clone falls within one base.

Using the deep immunoSEQ assay, multiplex PCR amplified TCR CDR3 regions from genomic DNA. For each cell subset, the extracted genomic DNA was distributed evenly across all wells of several immunoSEQ 96-well plates, and each plate served as one replicate. Each replicate PCR for sorted subsets received roughly 0.2 ug genomic DNA, equal to about 30,000 T cell genomes. The purified libraries were quantified using a Qubit 3.0 fluorometer, sized with a Bioanalyzer 2100, and then quantified again using the KAPA Library Quantification kit. Each immunoSEQ 96-well plate was sequenced on its own single-read 150-cycle Illumina NextSeq 550 flow cell. The study's processing was this. The immunoSEQ output contained only junctional sequences without quality scores, so filtering could not match that applied to full-length reads. Sequences were annotated with PyIR, a Python wrapper for IgBLAST v1.9, and V/J genes and CDR3 were assigned using IMGT germline references. Reads with weak V/J assignments (E-value above 1e-6), missing CDR3, stop codons, out-of-frame junctions, or ambiguous translated residues were removed. A V3J clonotype was defined by an identical inferred V gene, J gene, and CDR3 amino acid sequence. Percentage overlap between repertoires was calculated by dividing the number of shared unique clonotypes by the size of the smaller repertoire. Richness of each repertoire was evaluated using RTK rarefaction, the Chao1 estimator, and Recon v2.1 estimates of unobserved clonotypes. For all TCRbeta clonotypes obtained by the gDNA method from four donors, generation probabilities were computed with OLGA. The table was pulled from immuneACCESS by TCRdb, which kept in-frame rearrangements only. Such tables lose some clones; where checked, under half of the loss comes from unresolved V genes, and the rest has no known cause. D and trimming were read from the DNA, whereas the V and J calls and clone size are those reported in that table. The sample table records around 2,000,000 clones; less than 95% of these occur just once. The top ten clonotypes cover 0.85% to 1.2% of the sample.

Points the paper makes about the study in general: Sampling was restricted to blood, and TCR repertoires in tissues likely differ from the TCR repertoires found in blood. When four donors were compared, the shared fraction of clonotypes was 5% to 6.5% for naive CD4, around 3.6% for naive CD8, 2.3% for memory CD4, and 0.4% for memory CD8. Pairwise subsampling led to the expectation that sequencing depth would affect the degree of clonotype sharing among donors. Higher generation probabilities were observed for clonotypes shared by all four sorted-subset donors than for non-shared clonotypes. The genetic and exposure-history diversity represented was limited by the small number of donors. Even with the large sequencing depth, rarefaction of the sorted-subset datasets indicated that sequencing was incomplete. Naive subsets generally had larger estimated clonotype richness than memory subsets did.

The receptor chain draws on TRBV4-3 and TRBJ2-7; the central 7 bases match TRBD2. Sequencing was done on a sample of naive CD8+ T cells sorted from blood. According to the study, the label for this sample's cell subset or site signals: CD45RA+CCR7+. The sequence came from a man aged 18 to 29 in good health. The CDR3 in this case is CASSQDLGTNSYEQYF. The DNA sequence reads TGCGCCAGCAGCCAAGATTTGGGGACTAACAGCTACGAGCAGTACTTC.